This T cell receptor (beta chain) is drawn from a study of blood T cells in healthy people across ages. Findings and limits, study-wide: The study lacked donor CMV status, which possibly confounded expanded clonotype changes.

The V end lost 5 bases, the J end lost 1 base, and 14 bases lay between the germline ends. Looked up from germline, CDR1 is SEHNR and CDR2 is FQNEAQ (reference sequence). The CDR3 has 15 residues. Primers used in a second PCR of roughly 7 to 12 cycles were a sample-barcoded 5' primer and a J-beta primer mix. In TCRdb, the 5' RACE reads were re-called with MiXCR into one record per CDR3 protein. The profile shows 700,000 or so distinct CDR3 sequences, approximately 21% of them singletons. This clonotype was seen a few times. Its antigen is undetermined. Sample: blood. This clonotype was sampled from a man between 65 and 80 years old in good health. The gene calls are TRBV7-9 and TRBJ1-1, with D uncertain. The CDR3 is CASSPRSGRNTEAFF. The CDR3 DNA sequence: TGTGCCAGCAGCCCAAGGTCAGGCCGGAACACTGAAGCTTTCTTT.